The sequence of this TCR beta chain was determined in a study of CD8+CD57+ T cells in acquired aplastic anemia (dated by TCRdb to 2016 to 2019). At the level of the whole study: A mean of about 3.2 ug of DNA, ranging from about 0.17 to 30 ug, was extracted from sorted CD4+ and CD8+ cells. CD8+CD57+ expansion was defined as a frequency above the mean frequency observed in healthy subjects.

Expansion of CD8+CD57+ cells had been shown by flow cytometry in the patients chosen for sequencing. Every patient had severe acquired aplastic anemia, diagnosed using the International Study of Aplastic Anemia and Agranulocytosis and Camitta criteria. No therapy had been received by the patients at the time of blood sampling. TCR repertoires of sorted CD4+ and CD8+ blood T cells from severe aplastic anemia patients and healthy subjects were deep-sequenced in the study. In the USA, patient enrollment took place under clinicaltrials.gov protocols 00001620, 01623167, 00001397, 00071045, 00081523 and 00961064. Ficoll-Paque density gradient centrifugation was used to isolate peripheral blood mononuclear cells. Before DNA extraction, CD4+ and CD8+ T cells were sorted by FACS or by magnetic beads. Genomic DNA served as template for TCR beta VDJ combination and CDR3 sequence profiling. An Illumina HiSeq 2000 was the platform used for TCR repertoire sequencing. In the paper's pipeline: Repertoires were assessed using TRBV/TRBJ rearrangement plots, CDR3 size and DJ length profiles, and Simpson's diversity index. The most abundant DNA sequence in the deep sequencing data was taken as the immunodominant clone. CDR3 amino acid sequences were screened for sharing across subjects and were compared with published repertoires and the VDJdb database. TCRdb reprocessed the public reads (quality trimming at Q25 with fastp, clone calling with MiXCR) and kept in-frame beta chains. Rows are combined by CDR3 protein, so each entry shows the most common genes and DNA. The V and J calls shown here were made by TCRdb, not taken from the authors' results. Within this sample are about 160,000 distinct CDR3 sequences, with around 75% of them counted one time only. Of the sample, 45% to 60% falls within the top ten clones.

Notes on this clonotype: Its recognized antigen is unknown. It has no much larger one-base neighbor in the sample; base qualities were not kept.

What the study reported, not specific to this receptor: CD8+ Simpson's diversity did not differ significantly between patients and healthy controls (P=0.060). Around 28 CD8+ CDR3 sequences were found to be shared between patients and controls, but these sequences appeared to be highly expressed in patients and within the immunodominant clones of the patients.

This TCR came from a human donor with aplastic anemia. The sequencing input was sorted CD4+, CD8+, or CD8+CD57+ T cells (not recorded which) from PBMCs.

The base sequence is TGTGCCAGCAGCTCGGCGCCCAGGGAGCAGTACTTC. This codes for CASSSAPREQYF. The V and J segments used are TRBV12-3 or TRBV12-4 and TRBJ2-7, with the D gene uncertain. V lost 6 bases and J lost 7 bases; the stretch between them is 13 bases long. From the cysteine through the phenylalanine, the CDR3 covers 12 amino acids. The kept DNA is CDR3 alone, 36 bases in frame from the first base.